The clone carrying this T cell receptor (beta chain) was counted many times. No antigen is known for it. This record belongs to a study of T cell repertoires in cytomegalovirus infection. Notes on the study in general: Clonotype analysis showed dominance of the ex vivo response by HLA-C-restricted CMV-specific TCR beta clonotypes.

Germline CDR1 and CDR2: SGHNT and YYREEE (reference sequence). The CDR3 consists of 15 residues. V lost 5 bases and J 4 bases, leaving 16 bases between the germline ends. MiXCR was run by TCRdb on the reads, yielding one entry per CDR3 protein. The sample includes tens of thousands of distinct CDR3 sequences, roughly 20% of them seen just once. The material sequenced was PBMCs, sequenced either directly or after in vitro stimulation (not recorded which). This receptor was identified in a human donor in good health (CMV status not recorded). Some clones in this sample may be carry-over from other donors' samples. This chain links TRBV5-4 with TRBJ1-5; unclear D gene. As DNA, the CDR3 is TGTGCCAGCAGTATCGGAGGGCTCATGAATCAGCCCCAGCATTTT. Translated, it gives CASSIGGLMNQPQHF. Full variable domain (outside the CDR3, taken from reference TRBV5-4 and TRBJ1-5): ETGVTQSPTHLIKTRGQQVTLRCSSQSGHNTVSWYQQALGQGPQFIFQYYREEENGRGNFPPRFSGLQFPNYSSELNVNALELDDSALYLCASSIGGLMNQPQHFGDGTRLSIL.